Listed below are T cell receptor beta chains from one sample, sequenced in a study of blood T cell repertoires in COVID-19. This table comes from immunoSEQ multiplex PCR, and its TCRdb copy is limited to in-frame clones, with some not included. This sample has 150,000 to 200,000 clones, with around 83% found just once. Material for sequencing was peripheral blood. The receptors come from a woman aged 65 to 85 with COVID-19, enrolled during active disease. The CDR3 runs from the conserved cysteine through the conserved F or W. The D gene is left open where the match is weak. Only part of the rows carry a size: once, few, many, or a class if the clone is expanded.

NA	TRBV7-9	TRBJ2-3	TRBD1	CASSLQTGKGTDTQYF	TGTGCCAGCAGCTTACAGACAGGGAAGGGTACAGATACGCAGTATTTT
NA	TRBV27	TRBJ1-4	TRBD1	CASPGQINEKLFF	TGTGCCAGCCCGGGACAGATTAATGAAAAACTGTTTTTT
NA	TRBV19	TRBJ2-6	TRBD1	CASRDRGYSGANVLTF	TGTGCCAGTAGGGACAGGGGGTACTCTGGGGCCAACGTCCTGACTTTC
NA	TRBV27	TRBJ1-6	TRBD1	CASSHISGGRFNRSPLHF	TGTGCCAGCAGCCATATATCAGGGGGGAGGTTCAATCGTTCACCCCTCCACTTT
once	TRBV2	TRBJ1-1	NA	CASLLSPGQILNTEAFF	TGTGCCAGCCTACTAAGCCCGGGACAAATACTGAACACTGAAGCTTTCTTT
once	TRBV6-5	TRBJ2-2	TRBD2	CASSRTSVNTGELFF	TGTGCCAGCAGTAGGACTAGCGTAAACACCGGGGAGCTGTTTTTT
NA	TRBV28	TRBJ1-2	TRBD1	CASRSGQAHYGYTF	TGTGCCAGCAGGTCAGGACAGGCTCACTATGGCTACACCTTC
once	TRBV29-1	TRBJ2-3	NA	CSVTPLGYTQYF	TGCAGCGTGACACCTCTTGGGTATACGCAGTATTTT
NA	TRBV27	TRBJ2-1	TRBD2	CASSLSDAGGPGEQFF	TGTGCCAGCAGTTTATCCGACGCGGGAGGGCCAGGGGAGCAGTTCTTC
few	TRBV7-3	TRBJ2-1	TRBD2	CASSALPGLAGRSYNEQFF	TGTGCCAGCAGCGCCTTACCGGGACTAGCGGGTCGCTCCTACAATGAGCAGTTCTTC
NA	TRBV29-1	TRBJ1-2	NA	CSVDELDSYIYGYTF	TGCAGCGTTGACGAGTTAGACAGTTATATCTATGGCTACACCTTC
NA	TRBV18	TRBJ2-1	NA	CASSPLNEQFF	TGTGCCAGCTCACCTCTCAATGAGCAGTTCTTC
NA	TRBV2	TRBJ2-3	TRBD1	CASSKDRRDDTQYF	TGTGCCAGCAGCAAGGACAGGAGAGACGATACGCAGTATTTT
NA	TRBV9	TRBJ2-1	NA	CASSFSGGSYNEQFF	TGTGCCAGCAGCTTCTCCGGCGGCTCCTACAATGAGCAGTTCTTC
few	TRBV6-2/TRBV6-3	TRBJ2-7	NA	CASSFPTVANYEQYF	TGTGCCAGCAGTTTTCCAACGGTAGCCAACTACGAGCAGTACTTC
NA	TRBV19	TRBJ1-5	NA	CASSHMDGGNQPQHF	TGTGCCAGTAGCCATATGGACGGCGGGAATCAGCCCCAGCATTTT
NA	TRBV19	TRBJ2-7	NA	CASSMPSIRGTYEQYF	TGTGCCAGTAGTATGCCTAGTATACGGGGGACCTACGAGCAGTACTTC
NA	TRBV3-1/TRBV3-2	TRBJ2-5	TRBD2	CASSLLAGREETQYF	TGTGCCAGCAGCCTTCTAGCGGGACGGGAGGAGACCCAGTACTTC
NA	TRBV24-1	TRBJ2-5	TRBD2	CATSDTGLAGSGETQYF	TGTGCCACCAGTGACACGGGACTAGCGGGAAGCGGAGAGACCCAGTACTTC
NA	TRBV5-6	TRBJ2-3	TRBD2	CASSLSGGTDTQYF	TGTGCCAGCAGCCTGAGCGGGGGGACAGATACGCAGTATTTT
NA	TRBV10-3	TRBJ2-7	TRBD1	CAISESDRGRPVTYEQYF	TGTGCCATCAGTGAGTCCGACAGGGGGCGACCAGTAACCTACGAGCAGTACTTC
NA	TRBV20-1	TRBJ1-5	TRBD1	CSASWDRVNQPQHF	TGCAGTGCTAGTTGGGACAGGGTCAATCAGCCCCAGCATTTT
few	TRBV28	TRBJ2-7	TRBD1	CASSLRRGLHEQYF	TGTGCCAGCAGTTTGAGAAGGGGGCTCCACGAGCAGTACTTC
NA	TRBV2	TRBJ2-7	TRBD2	CASSDPGREGYEQYF	TGTGCCAGCAGTGACCCAGGGCGGGAGGGGTACGAGCAGTACTTC
NA	TRBV27	TRBJ1-1	NA	CASSPLGSPEAFF	TGTGCCAGCAGTCCCCTCGGGTCTCCTGAAGCTTTCTTT
NA	TRBV5-1	TRBJ1-2	TRBD1	CASSLGGQGSYGYTF	TGCGCCAGCAGCTTGGGGGGACAGGGGAGCTATGGCTACACCTTC
NA	TRBV7-9	TRBJ2-1	NA	CASTPLSYNEQFF	TGTGCCAGCACCCCCCTCTCCTACAATGAGCAGTTCTTC
NA	TRBV7-2	TRBJ2-3	TRBD2	CASSLSSGSGNTQYF	TGTGCCAGCAGCTTATCTAGCGGGAGTGGGAATACGCAGTATTTT
once	TRBV2	TRBJ1-2	TRBD1	CASRGDSTFYGYTF	TGTGCCAGCAGAGGGGACAGCACATTCTATGGCTACACCTTC
NA	TRBV5-4	TRBJ2-5	TRBD2	CASSWAGGGETQYF	TGTGCCAGCAGCTGGGCGGGAGGAGGAGAGACCCAGTACTTC
NA	TRBV7-2	TRBJ2-3	TRBD2	CASSLLGSGRSDTQYF	TGTGCCAGCAGCTTACTCGGTAGCGGGAGGTCAGATACGCAGTATTTT
NA	TRBV19	TRBJ1-1	TRBD1	CASSPGTGRNTEAFF	TGTGCCAGTAGTCCTGGGACAGGAAGGAACACTGAAGCTTTCTTT
NA	TRBV27	TRBJ2-1	NA	CASSPSWQGWKGSYNEQFF	TGTGCCAGCAGTCCCTCGTGGCAGGGATGGAAAGGCTCCTACAATGAGCAGTTCTTC